This TCR beta chain came from a study of blood T cell repertoires in COVID-19. Turning to the study itself: Material from acute and convalescent COVID-19 was sourced from the United States, Italy and Spain. Sources were T cells, B-cell-depleted T cells, or PBMCs; the material itself was cDNA or gDNA.

Unmatched junction bases numbered 1, after V lost 2 bases and J lost 3 bases. The CDR3 is 14 residues long. Germline CDR1 and CDR2: MGHRA and YSYEKL. In the authors' workflow: By means of reference gene primer amplification, nucleated cell counts were estimated. Some clones are missing from TCRdb's copy, which holds only in-frame ones; the method was immunoSEQ multiplex PCR. V and J calls plus clone size are reproduced from that table; the DNA served to infer D and trimming. This sample yields approximately 200,000 clones, of which approximately 85% are seen a single time; approximately 11% belongs to the top ten.

Sequencing was carried out using peripheral blood. J is TRBJ2-1 and V is TRBV4-1; 7 bases fit TRBD1. This TCR was sampled from a human donor with active or convalescent COVID-19. The donor label of this sample is uncertain. For the CDR3, the DNA is TGCGCCAGCAGCCAACGACAGGGCTACAATGAGCAGTTCTTC. It yields the protein CASSQRQGYNEQFF.